These 18 T cell receptor beta chains were sequenced from one sample in a study of control samples from healthy donors and cancer patients. Profiling relied on immunoSEQ multiplex PCR, and the TCRdb table lists in-frame clones only, not all of them. The sample holds around 120,000 clones, 85% to 95% seen once. Sequenced material: blood. Source of these receptors: a man aged 25-45 years in good health.

The CDR3 region is CASSVLRAVSPLHF. The CDR3 coding sequence is TGTGCCAGCAGCGTCCTCAGGGCTGTGTCACCCCTCCACTTT. This chain uses TRBV9 with TRBJ1-6, with D tentatively TRBD1 (5 bases). Germline V gene data show CDR1 as SGDLS and CDR2 as YYNGEE. The V gene lost 2 bases and the J gene lost 10 bases, with 13 bases spanning the gap. The CDR3 length is 14 residues. Combining the CDR3 with reference TRBV9 and TRBJ1-6 gives the whole variable domain DSGVTQTPKHLITATGQRVTLRCSPRSGDLSVYWYQQSLDQGLQFLIQYYNGEERAKGNILERFSAQQFPDLHSELNLSSLELGDSALYFCASSVLRAVSPLHFGNGTRLTVT.

As concerns this clone: At the DNA level, this CDR3 is encoded by other sequences in the same sample as well. The V gene is TRBV7-9, the J gene TRBJ2-1; D unclear. This CDR3 is 14 amino acids long. Germline V gives CDR1 SEHNR, CDR2 FQNEAQ (reference sequence). V was cut by 2 bases and J by 7 bases, with 12 bases left in between. The CDR3 spells CASSLLQGKNEQFF. CDR3 DNA: TGTGCCAGCAGCTTACTACAAGGTAAAAATGAGCAGTTCTTC.

This clone was detected only once. V usage is TRBV3-1 (or the pseudogene TRBV3-2) and J usage is TRBJ1-4; 8 positions match TRBD1. Germline V gene sequence: CDR1 LGHDT, CDR2 YNNKEL (reference sequence). The length of the CDR3 is 15 residues. V dropped 4 bases and J dropped 8; count of bases not matched to a gene: 9. The CDR3 loop is CASSPSDRAGEKLFF. In DNA, the CDR3 is TGTGCCAGCAGCCCTTCGGACAGGGCGGGGGAAAAACTGTTTTTT.

This clone was found once. The chain couples TRBV5-6 to TRBJ2-2; D possibly corresponds to TRBD1 (6 bases). The germline gives CDR1 SGHDT, CDR2 YYEEEE. Trimming took 0 bases from V and 5 from J, leaving 17 bases between them. This CDR3 region has 17 residues. CDR3 nucleotide sequence: TGTGCCAGCAGCTTGGATCGGGGTACAGGGCGGACCGGGGAGCTGTTTTTT. Translated: CASSLDRGTGRTGELFF.

This clone occurred a few times. The chain joins TRBV30 to TRBJ2-1, with 7 nucleotides matching TRBD2. The CDR3 contains 14 residues. The junction had 14 bases not matched to a gene; V was cut back by 8 bases and J by 7 bases. Germline V gene data show CDR1 as GTSNPN and CDR2 as SVGIG (reference sequence). CDR3 coding DNA: TGTGCCAGTCAGCTCGCGGGGGACCTTAATGAGCAGTTCTTC. This gives the protein CASQLAGDLNEQFF.

The chain links TRBV11-3 to TRBJ1-6; 7 positions match TRBD1. The V gene's germline CDR1 is SGHNT and CDR2 YENEEA. The CDR3 is 15 amino acids. Trimming cost V 0 bases and J 10 bases; bases outside gene matches: 6. CDR3 loop: CASSLELQGTSPLHF. The CDR3 coding sequence is TGTGCCAGCAGCTTAGAGCTACAGGGGACGTCACCCCTCCACTTT.

This clone came up once. This sequence joins TRBV30 and TRBJ1-1, with D tentatively TRBD1 (6 bases). From germline, CDR1 is GTSNPN and CDR2 SVGIG (reference sequence). The CDR3 has 13 amino acids. Trimming removed 0 bases at V and 10 bases at J, with 15 bases between. The CDR3: CAWSVGGTELAFF. The CDR3 DNA sequence: TGTGCCTGGAGTGTAGGGGGTACGGAACTAGCTTTCTTT.

The chain is built from TRBV6-6 and TRBJ1-2; no clear D. Germline V lookup: CDR1 MNHNY, CDR2 SVGAGI (reference sequence). V lost 2 bases to trimming and J lost 4 bases, with 2 bases between them. The CDR3 length is 11 residues. The CDR3 DNA reads as TGTGCCAGCAGTTACAGCTATGGCTACACCTTC. It specifies CASSYSYGYTF.

The DNA of the CDR3 is TGCGCCAGCAGCTTGGAACTAGCGGGGGACCCAACCTACGAGCAGTACTTC. Translated, it gives CASSLELAGDPTYEQYF. The V and J genes are TRBV5-1 and TRBJ2-7; TRBD2 aligns across 11 bases. The CDR3 length is 17 residues. After removal of 0 bases from V and 2 bases from J, the junction contained 7 bases not matched to a gene. Germline V gene sequence: CDR1 SGHRS, CDR2 YFSETQ.

This chain uses TRBV7-2 with TRBJ1-5, with D hard to call. V lost 1 base and J 3 bases, leaving 4 bases between the germline ends. This CDR3 contains 13 residues. From germline, CDR1 is SGHTA and CDR2 FQGNSA. The CDR3 DNA reads as TGTGCCAGCAGCTTAGAGGTCAATCAGCCCCAGCATTTT. Translation: CASSLEVNQPQHF.

The chain combines TRBV12-3 or TRBV12-4 with TRBJ2-3; no clear D gene. This CDR3 spans 13 amino acids. V was cut by 2 bases and J by 3 bases, with 6 bases left in between. CDR3 sequence: CASSLWGTDTQYF. DNA for the CDR3: TGTGCCAGCAGTTTATGGGGTACAGATACGCAGTATTTT.

The chain is built from TRBV2 and TRBJ1-3, with D maybe TRBD1 (5 bases). The CDR3 covers 14 residues. The ends were cut back, 5 bases at V and 3 bases at J, with 11 bases in the middle. Germline lookup yields CDR1 SNHLY and CDR2 FYNNEI. The CDR3 spells CASSPGSIGNTIYF. The CDR3 bases are TGTGCCAGCAGTCCAGGGTCCATTGGAAACACCATATATTTT.

This clone has more than one count but fewer than ten. The chain couples TRBV6-2 or TRBV6-3 to TRBJ2-5; D not resolved. Germline CDR1 and CDR2: MNHEY and SVGEGT. The V and J ends lost 5 bases and 0 bases respectively, with 7 bases between them. This CDR3 is 13 amino acids long. CDR3 DNA sequence: TGTGCCAGCAGTAAACCTTACCAAGAGACCCAGTACTTC. Amino acids: CASSKPYQETQYF.

This clone is labeled as medium-sized. Different DNA sequences within this sample yield the same CDR3. The chain recombines TRBV7-3 with TRBJ2-2; D remains ambiguous. The CDR3 runs to 12 residues. Trimming pared 6 bases from V and 5 bases from J, leaving 7 bases between. CDR1 is SGHTA, CDR2 FQGTGA, per germline. Written as DNA, the CDR3 is TGTGCCAGCAGTCTCGGTACCGGGGAGCTGTTTTTT. This gives the protein CASSLGTGELFF. Combining the CDR3 with reference TRBV7-3 and TRBJ2-2 gives the whole variable domain GAGVSQTPSNKVTEKGKYVELRCDPISGHTALYWYRQSLGQGPEFLIYFQGTGAADDSGLPNDRFFAVRPEGSVSTLKIQRTERGDSAVYLCASSLGTGELFFGEGSRLTVL.

V and J are TRBV19 and TRBJ2-7, with TRBD2 identical over 7 bases. The CDR3 is made up of 15 amino acids. The ends lost 6 bases at V and 2 bases at J; junction bases unmatched: 10. Germline CDR1 is LNHDA and CDR2 is SQIVND (reference sequence). CDR3 nucleotides: TGTGCCAGTAGCGCCTCCCGGGGGGAGGCCTACGAGCAGTACTTC. Its protein is CASSASRGEAYEQYF.

The gene calls are TRBV4-3 and TRBJ1-1; perhaps TRBD1 as D (6 bases). The CDR3 is 15 amino acids. V gave up 3 bases and J gave up 2 bases, with 13 bases separating them. The V gene's germline CDR1 is LGHNA and CDR2 YSLEER. CDR3 nucleotides: TGCGCCAGCAGCCATGCCTCGACAGGAAACACTGAAGCTTTCTTT. Its protein is CASSHASTGNTEAFF.

This CDR3 is CASSVVDSVYGYTF. The CDR3 DNA sequence: TGTGCCAGCAGCGTAGTCGACAGCGTGTATGGCTACACCTTC. The chain has TRBV9 and TRBJ1-2; D is possibly TRBD1 (5 bases). Trimming removed 0 bases at V and 5 bases at J, with 11 bases between. The V gene's germline CDR1 is SGDLS and CDR2 YYNGEE. CDR3 length: 14 residues.

CDR3 nucleotides: TGTGCCAGCAGTTTATCGCGGGGCGCGTGGCCCAATGAGCAGTTCTTC. This translates into CASSLSRGAWPNEQFF. V gene TRBV27 combines with J gene TRBJ2-1; possible D gene TRBD2, 6 bases. The CDR3 is 16 amino acids. In germline, CDR1 is MNHEY, CDR2 SMNVEV (reference sequence). V lost 0 bases to trimming and J lost 6 bases, with 15 bases between them.